The 28 T cell receptor beta chains reported below all come from one sample, sequenced in a study of blood T cells in healthy people across ages. Alongside a J-beta primer mix, a sample-barcoded 5' primer served in a second PCR lasting about 7 to 11 cycles. TCRdb re-derived calls from the 5' RACE reads in MiXCR, one entry per CDR3 protein. Seen here are roughly 730,000 distinct CDR3 sequences, around 50% observed once, and the top ten hold about 26%. The source material was blood. The receptors were sampled from a man aged 35-49 years in good health.

The chain joins TRBV28 to TRBJ1-2, with a possible D match to TRBD1 (6 bases). CDR1 is MDHEN and CDR2 is SYDVKM in the germline V gene. The length of the CDR3 is 15 residues. The V end was cut by 8 bases, the J end by 2 bases, with 18 bases between. Written as DNA, the CDR3 is TGTGCCAGCTACGGGGGGGCACCGGAAAACTATGGCTACACCTTC. Protein product: CASYGGAPENYGYTF.

This rearrangement joins TRBV7-3 to TRBJ2-1, with 8 bases aligning to TRBD2. CDR1 is SGHTA and CDR2 is FQGTGA in the germline V gene. This CDR3 is built from 15 residues. V lost 4 bases, J lost 6 bases, and 8 bases stayed unmatched. This CDR3 is CASSYSGEAINEQFF. The CDR3 DNA sequence: TGTGCCAGCAGCTATAGCGGGGAAGCGATCAATGAGCAGTTCTTC.

J is TRBJ1-1 and V is TRBV30; 8 bases are a match to TRBD1. Germline CDR1 GTSNPN, CDR2 SVGIG (reference sequence). CDR3 length: 14 residues. V shed 0 bases, J shed 10 bases, and the junction held 10 bases outside the gene matches. The CDR3 DNA sequence: TGTGCCTGGAGTGTAAAAGTGCAGGGGGCCTCAGCTTTCTTT. It is translated as CAWSVKVQGASAFF.

The rearrangement links TRBV5-1 to TRBJ1-1, with TRBD1 matching over 9 bases. Germline V gene sequence: CDR1 SGHRS, CDR2 YFSETQ. The CDR3 is 18 residues long. J gave up 0 bases and V 4 bases, and 13 bases lay outside the gene matches. The CDR3 protein is CASSPANAQGAMNTEAFF. CDR3 nucleotide sequence: TGCGCCAGCAGCCCCGCCAACGCACAGGGGGCCATGAACACTGAAGCTTTCTTT.

The chain employs TRBV4-2 and TRBJ2-5; D perhaps matches TRBD2 (5 bases). The end of the DNA aligns better with TRBJ2-7, so the J call may be wrong. Germline V gene data show CDR1 as LGHNA and CDR2 as YNFKEQ. The CDR3 runs 12 residues. The CDR3 is CASSRFAGEQYF. Written as DNA, the CDR3 is TGTGCCAGCAGCCGGTTCGCGGGCGAGCAGTACTTC.

This chain links TRBV5-1 with TRBJ2-2; D uncertain. V gave up 4 bases and J gave up 9 bases, with 7 bases separating them. Germline CDR1 and CDR2: SGHRS and YFSETQ. CDR3 length: 11 amino acids. The CDR3 DNA reads TGCGCCAGCAGCCTCCACTGGGAGCTGTTTTTT. It yields the protein CASSLHWELFF.

This rearrangement joins TRBV6-5 to TRBJ2-7; D uncertain. Germline V CDR1 and CDR2: MNHEY, SVGAGI. Trimming cost V 7 bases and J 7 bases, with 11 bases left between them. The CDR3 contains 11 residues. CDR3 sequence (DNA): TGTGCCAGCAAGTGGGGTGATGAGCAGTACTTC. Protein product: CASKWGDEQYF.

This chain uses TRBV20-1 with TRBJ2-7; 7 nucleotides agree with TRBD2. The J call may be wrong; the DNA end is better matched by TRBJ2-5. The CDR3 is made up of 15 amino acids. The V gene's germline CDR1 is DFQATT and CDR2 SNEGSKA (reference sequence). The DNA for the CDR3 is TGCAGTGCTAGAGATATTACGGGAGGTCGCGGGACCCAGTACTTC. Protein product: CSARDITGGRGTQYF.

J is TRBJ2-7 and V is TRBV20-1, with TRBD1 as a possible D gene (6 bases). Germline V gene sequence: CDR1 DFQATT, CDR2 SNEGSKA (reference sequence). The CDR3 contains 14 residues. Trimming took 5 bases from V and 2 from J, leaving 16 bases between them. DNA of the CDR3: TGCAGTGCTTCCAGGGGACCCAGGGCCTACGAGCAGTACTTC. This encodes CSASRGPRAYEQYF.

In this sample, this clonotype turned up a few times. The genes are TRBV15 and TRBJ2-3; the D call may be TRBD1 or TRBD2 (7 bases each). The germline gives CDR1 LNHNV, CDR2 YYDKDF (reference sequence). The CDR3 loop spans 15 amino acids. V lost 4 bases, J lost 0 bases, and 11 bases lay in between. CDR3 nucleotide sequence: TGTGCCACCAGCACAGGGGGGGCTAGCACAGATACGCAGTATTTT. Translation: CATSTGGASTDTQYF.

The V call is TRBV5-1, the J call TRBJ2-7, with 7 bases identical to TRBD1. Germline CDR1 is SGHRS and CDR2 is YFSETQ. The CDR3 spans 14 residues. Unmatched junction bases numbered 3, after V lost 1 base and J lost 2 bases. The CDR3 bases are TGCGCCAGCAGCTTGCCCGGGACAGCCTACGAGCAGTACTTC. This encodes CASSLPGTAYEQYF.

Ten or more counts support this clonotype. The chain combines TRBV6-6 with TRBJ2-7; 7 bases agree with TRBD1. The CDR3 totals 14 residues. The V and J ends lost 8 bases and 0 bases, in that order; junction bases with no gene match: 7. Germline lookup yields CDR1 MNHNY and CDR2 SVGAGI (reference sequence). Written as DNA, the CDR3 is TGTGCCAGCCTGACAGGGCTACTCTCCTACGAGCAGTACTTC. Translation: CASLTGLLSYEQYF.

The chain couples TRBV11-2 to TRBJ1-4; D is uncertain. Trimming took 5 bases from V and 4 from J, leaving 5 bases between them. Germline loops: CDR1 SGHAT, CDR2 FQNNGV. There are 12 residues in the CDR3. The CDR3 is CASSRHNEKLFF. The CDR3 DNA reads as TGTGCCAGCAGCCGGCATAATGAAAAACTGTTTTTT. Supplemented by reference TRBV11-2 and TRBJ1-4, the full variable domain reads EAGVAQSPRYKIIEKRQSVAFWCNPISGHATLYWYQQILGQGPKLLIQFQNNGVVDDSQLPKDRFSAERLKGVDSTLKIQPAKLEDSAVYLCASSRHNEKLFFGSGTQLSVL.

This clonotype was detected many times. The chain links TRBV7-2 to TRBJ2-6; D remains unclear. This CDR3 contains 14 residues. V lost 7 bases and J 0 bases, leaving 7 bases between the germline ends. Looked up from germline, CDR1 is SGHTA and CDR2 is FQGNSA. In DNA form, the CDR3 reads TGTGCCAGCATGCTAAGCTCTGGGGCCAACGTCCTGACTTTC. Protein product: CASMLSSGANVLTF.

This clonotype was seen once. This rearrangement joins TRBV19 to TRBJ1-1; D gene unclear. V was pared by 5 bases and J by 1 base, with 8 bases between. This CDR3 has 13 residues. The germline V gene has CDR1 LNHDA and CDR2 SQIVND (reference sequence). The CDR3 DNA reads TGTGCCAGTAGTTCCGGATGGAACACTGAAGCTTTCTTT. This encodes CASSSGWNTEAFF.

J is TRBJ1-2 and V is TRBV6-1; no firm D call. The ends were cut back, 7 bases at V and 2 bases at J, with 20 bases in the middle. This CDR3 spans 16 amino acids. The germline CDR1 and CDR2 sequences are MNHNS and SASEGT. CDR3 bases: TGTGCCAGCACTACCTCTCGACTGGGCGGCAACTATGGCTACACCTTC. Translation: CASTTSRLGGNYGYTF.

This clonotype was counted a few times. The genes are TRBV12-3 or TRBV12-4 and TRBJ1-2; perhaps TRBD1 as D (5 bases). V was clipped by 4 bases and J by 3 bases, with 15 bases between them. CDR3 length: 15 amino acids. CDR3 loop: CASSSLFREDYGYTF. CDR3 nucleotide sequence: TGTGCCAGCAGTTCATTATTCAGGGAAGACTATGGCTACACCTTC.

Points on this clonotype: A junction boundary mismatches the germline segment, possibly from a read error. V is TRBV12-3 or TRBV12-4 and J is TRBJ2-5; tentatively, D is TRBD1 (5 bases). The CDR3 contains 14 residues. The CDR3 protein is CASSPQVVGEAQYF. The CDR3 DNA follows: TGTGCCAGCAGTCCACAGGTTGTCGGAGAGGCCCAGTACTTC.

This chain links TRBV6-2 or TRBV6-3 with TRBJ2-3; D gene unclear. V was pared by 1 base and J by 2 bases, with 7 bases between. Germline-derived CDR1 and CDR2 are MNHEY and SVGEGT. This CDR3 is 14 amino acids long. The CDR3, as DNA: TGTGCCAGCAGTTACTGGCCCTACACAGATACGCAGTATTTT. Its protein is CASSYWPYTDTQYF.

The chain recombines TRBV9 with TRBJ2-1, with 7 nucleotides matching TRBD2. V was pared by 0 bases and J by 4 bases, with 4 bases of the junction left unmatched. Germline assignment: CDR1 SGDLS and CDR2 YYNGEE. The CDR3 is made up of 15 amino acids. CDR3 in DNA: TGTGCCAGCAGCGTAGAGGTGGGAGGGTACAATGAGCAGTTCTTC. It specifies CASSVEVGGYNEQFF. Full variable domain (missing parts from reference TRBV9 and TRBJ2-1): DSGVTQTPKHLITATGQRVTLRCSPRSGDLSVYWYQQSLDQGLQFLIQYYNGEERAKGNILERFSAQQFPDLHSELNLSSLELGDSALYFCASSVEVGGYNEQFFGPGTRLTVL.

This clonotype was counted only a few times. The CDR3 DNA follows: TGTGCCAGCAGCTTAGCTTCTCTCGGCCAAGAGACCCAGTACTTC. Amino acid sequence: CASSLASLGQETQYF. The chain has TRBV7-8 and TRBJ2-5; D uncertain. V dropped 0 bases and J dropped 1 base, with 9 bases sitting between them. Germline V gene lookup returns CDR1 SGHVS and CDR2 FQNEAQ. The CDR3 runs 15 residues.

This clonotype was seen only once. V gene TRBV7-2 combines with J gene TRBJ2-3, with 8 bases fitting TRBD2. The CDR3 consists of 15 residues. After removal of 8 bases from V and 6 bases from J, the junction contained 13 bases not matched to a gene. Germline CDR1 reads SGHTA; CDR2 reads FQGNSA. The CDR3 loop reads CASSRLREGPDTQYF. The CDR3 DNA is TGTGCCAGCTCCCGCCTCCGGGAGGGCCCCGATACGCAGTATTTT.

The chain links TRBV24-1 to TRBJ1-4; D gene uncertain. CDR3 length: 13 amino acids. The V and J ends lost 3 bases and 7 bases respectively, with 8 bases between them. The germline gives CDR1 KGHDR, CDR2 SFDVKD. CDR3: CATSDPPLEKLFF. The CDR3 nucleotides read TGTGCCACCAGTGATCCCCCCCTTGAAAAACTGTTTTTT.

V gene TRBV4-2 combines with J gene TRBJ2-3; D is possibly TRBD2 (6 bases). Trimming removed 0 bases from V and 5 bases from J, with 18 bases in between. The CDR3 extends over 17 amino acids. Germline V gene data show CDR1 as LGHNA and CDR2 as YNFKEQ. CDR3 in DNA: TGTGCCAGCAGCCAAGAAGGGCGCCCGGGGGTGGGAGATACGCAGTATTTT. It yields the protein CASSQEGRPGVGDTQYF.

As for this clonotype: A much larger clone lies one base from this, so it may be a read error. The V gene is TRBV20-1, the J gene TRBJ2-3, with 10 bases that match TRBD2. The CDR3 is 13 residues long. Germline loops: CDR1 DFQATT, CDR2 SNEGSKA (reference sequence). CDR3 DNA sequence: TGCAGAAGAGCGGGGGGGCAGGCAGATACGCAGTATTTT. Translating gives CRRAGGQADTQYF.

V usage is TRBV7-2 and J usage is TRBJ2-2, with D possibly matching TRBD1 (6 bases). Trimming took 2 bases from V and 2 from J, leaving 12 bases between them. The CDR3 is 16 amino acids. Germline loops: CDR1 SGHTA, CDR2 FQGNSA. CDR3: CASSLTVGANTGELFF. DNA for the CDR3: TGTGCCAGCAGCTTAACGGTGGGGGCTAACACCGGGGAGCTGTTTTTT.

The chain joins TRBV11-2 to TRBJ2-5, with D uncertain. The J call is uncertain, as TRBJ2-7 better fits the DNA end. The CDR3 is 14 amino acids. Germline V gene lookup returns CDR1 SGHAT and CDR2 FQNNGV. This chain's CDR3 is CASSTPGGYYEQYF. The CDR3 nucleotides read TGTGCCAGCAGCACCCCCGGCGGTTACTACGAGCAGTACTTC.

This rearrangement joins TRBV20-1 to TRBJ2-1, with 7 bases fitting TRBD2. This CDR3 spans 13 amino acids. Germline CDR1 DFQATT, CDR2 SNEGSKA (reference sequence). Trimming cost V 6 bases and J 7 bases; bases outside gene matches: 9. The CDR3 DNA reads as TGCAGTGCCCAAGAACTAGCGAGGAATGAGCAGTTCTTC. Its protein is CSAQELARNEQFF.